The T cell receptor beta chain under discussion was sequenced for a study of blood T cell repertoires in COVID-19. Study context: Acute and convalescent COVID-19 samples came from the United States, Italy and Spain. T cells, B-cell-depleted T cells, or PBMCs supplied cDNA or gDNA.

This clone was seen a few times. The germline CDR1 and CDR2 sequences are SNHLY and FYNNEI. The CDR3 extends over 13 amino acids. Trimming removed 9 bases from V and 4 bases from J; junction bases left unmatched: 3. How the authors handled the data: Reference gene primer amplification gave nucleated cell count estimates. The repertoire was sequenced with immunoSEQ multiplex PCR; TCRdb's copy has only in-frame clones and lacks some. V, J and clone size were drawn from that table, and D and trimming were deduced from the DNA. The sample shows some 320,000 clones, about 90% of them seen only once. Sequencing used peripheral blood. The origin of this receptor is a woman aged 45-65 years who had recovered from COVID-19. V usage is TRBV2 and J usage is TRBJ2-7, with 13 nucleotides matching TRBD2. The CDR3, as DNA: TGTGCCAGACAGACTAGCGGGAGGTACGAGCAGTACTTC. This codes for CARQTSGRYEQYF.